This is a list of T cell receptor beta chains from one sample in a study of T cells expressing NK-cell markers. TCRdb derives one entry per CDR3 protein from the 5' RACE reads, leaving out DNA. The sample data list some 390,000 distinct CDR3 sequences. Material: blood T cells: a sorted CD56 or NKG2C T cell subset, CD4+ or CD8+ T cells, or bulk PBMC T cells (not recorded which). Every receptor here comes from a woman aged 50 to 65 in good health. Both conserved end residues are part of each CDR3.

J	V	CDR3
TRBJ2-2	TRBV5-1	CASWTGGALDTGELFF
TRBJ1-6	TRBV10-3	CAISRGPENSPLHF
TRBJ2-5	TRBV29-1	CSGATSATQETQYF
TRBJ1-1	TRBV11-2	CASSDGTGVKTEAFF
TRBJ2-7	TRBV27	CASSPRKRDYEQYF
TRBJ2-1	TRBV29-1	CSVEGRARGTMDEQFF
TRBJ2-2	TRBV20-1	CSARGTSGRAGGELFF
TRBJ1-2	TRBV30	CAWKSANYGYTF
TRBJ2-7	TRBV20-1	CSARDTYGRAGGSSYEQYF
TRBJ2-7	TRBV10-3	CAIRDGGEQYF
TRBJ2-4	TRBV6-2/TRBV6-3	CASSYSERGQSIKNIQYF
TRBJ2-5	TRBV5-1	CASSAGGTQETQYF
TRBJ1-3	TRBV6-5	CASSPTFGGVPGNTIYF
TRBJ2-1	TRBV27	CASSLSPGLADSYNEQFF
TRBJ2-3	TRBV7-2	CASSLWGGRREDTQYF
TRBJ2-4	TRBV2	CASSGASLLAKNIQYF
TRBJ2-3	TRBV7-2	CASSYGYLSTDTQYF
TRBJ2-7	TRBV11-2	CASSYGTIYEQYF
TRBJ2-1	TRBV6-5	CATVRGDEQFF
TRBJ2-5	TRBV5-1	CASSLAFRSGGPQETQYF
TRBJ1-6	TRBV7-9	CASSSDWTAPLHF
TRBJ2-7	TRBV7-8	CASSPRRLLHSGQYF
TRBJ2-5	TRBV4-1	CASSQEGQEGETQYF
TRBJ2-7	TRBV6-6	CASSYLRQGHEQYF
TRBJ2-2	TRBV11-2	CASSLASPGTGGELFF
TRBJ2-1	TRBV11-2	CASSTLAGVGEQFF
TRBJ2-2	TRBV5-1	CASSLKTRDTGELFF
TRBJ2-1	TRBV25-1	CASSGGTGSGNEQFF
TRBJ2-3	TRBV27	CASSFRQFSSTDTQYF
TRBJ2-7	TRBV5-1	CASSSQPPGPPEQYF
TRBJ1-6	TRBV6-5	CASRLQGLPLHF
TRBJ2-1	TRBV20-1	CSAGLTGNKQFF
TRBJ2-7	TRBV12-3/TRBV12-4	CASRRLGGPEQYF
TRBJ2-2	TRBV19	CATSERPGELFF
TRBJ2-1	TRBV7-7	CASSLEASAIEQFF
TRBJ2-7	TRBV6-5	CASSYEGESNEQYF